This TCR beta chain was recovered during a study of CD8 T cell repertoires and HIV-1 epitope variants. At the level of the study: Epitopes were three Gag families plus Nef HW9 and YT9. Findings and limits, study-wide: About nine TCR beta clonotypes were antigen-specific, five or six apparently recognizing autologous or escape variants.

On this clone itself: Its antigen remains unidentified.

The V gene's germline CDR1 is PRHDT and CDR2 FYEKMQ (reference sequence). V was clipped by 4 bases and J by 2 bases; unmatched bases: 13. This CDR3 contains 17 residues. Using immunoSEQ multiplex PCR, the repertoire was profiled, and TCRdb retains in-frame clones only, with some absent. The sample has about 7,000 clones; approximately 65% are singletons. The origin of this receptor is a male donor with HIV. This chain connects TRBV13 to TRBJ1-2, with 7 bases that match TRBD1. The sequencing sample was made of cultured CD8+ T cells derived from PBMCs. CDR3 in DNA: TGTGCCAGCAGCTCCAACGACAGGGAAAAACCGAACTATGGCTACACCTTC. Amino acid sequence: CASSSNDREKPNYGYTF. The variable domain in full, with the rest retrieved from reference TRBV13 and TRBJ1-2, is AAGVIQSPRHLIKEKRETATLKCYPIPRHDTVYWYQQGPGQDPQFLISFYEKMQSDKGSIPDRFSAQQFSDYHSELNMSSLELGDSALYFCASSSNDREKPNYGYTFGSGTRLTVV.